Listed below are T cell receptor beta chains from one sample, sequenced in a study of neurological immune-mediated disorders. TCRdb analysed the 5' RACE reads with MiXCR anew, one entry per CDR3 protein. The table lists about 35,000 distinct CDR3 sequences, 3.5% to 4% of them singletons. The specimen was PBMCs. The source of these receptors is a man aged 30 to 45 with multiple sclerosis. The CDR3 runs from the conserved cysteine through the conserved F or W. A D gene is named only where the DNA matches it firmly. Not every row has a clone size; where given, it reads once, few, many or a size class.

v_gene: TRBV7-2; d_gene: -; j_gene: TRBJ2-3; abundance: -; CDR3aa: CASMLAETTDTQYF; CDR3nt: TGTGCCAGTATGCTGGCGGAGACAACAGATACGCAGTATTTT
v_gene: TRBV15; d_gene: TRBD2; j_gene: TRBJ2-3; abundance: many; CDR3aa: CATSKRLAGGTDTQYF; CDR3nt: TGTGCCACCAGCAAACGACTAGCGGGGGGGACTGATACGCAGTATTTT
v_gene: TRBV4-3; d_gene: -; j_gene: TRBJ1-6; abundance: many; CDR3aa: CASSQERQMINSPLHF; CDR3nt: TGCGCCAGCAGCCAAGAAAGGCAGATGATCAATTCACCCCTCCACTTT
v_gene: TRBV5-1; d_gene: -; j_gene: TRBJ2-5; abundance: many; CDR3aa: CASSRPDIMETQYF; CDR3nt: TGCGCCAGCAGCCGGCCCGATATCATGGAGACCCAGTACTTC
v_gene: TRBV7-2; d_gene: -; j_gene: TRBJ2-5; abundance: many; CDR3aa: CASSRDYSETQYF; CDR3nt: TGTGCCAGCAGCCGAGACTATTCAGAGACCCAGTACTTC
v_gene: TRBV7-9; d_gene: -; j_gene: TRBJ1-5; abundance: many; CDR3aa: CASSLYGDSNQPQHF; CDR3nt: TGTGCCAGCAGCTTATATGGAGATAGCAATCAGCCCCAGCATTTT
v_gene: TRBV20-1; d_gene: TRBD1; j_gene: TRBJ1-5; abundance: many; CDR3aa: CSALTGDQPQHF; CDR3nt: TGCAGTGCTTTAACAGGGGATCAGCCCCAGCATTTT
v_gene: TRBV18; d_gene: TRBD1; j_gene: TRBJ2-1; abundance: many; CDR3aa: CASSPIGQGAGEQFF; CDR3nt: TGTGCCAGCTCACCAATAGGTCAGGGGGCAGGTGAGCAGTTCTTC
v_gene: TRBV20-1; d_gene: TRBD2; j_gene: TRBJ2-5; abundance: many; CDR3aa: CSARGSGQQETQYF; CDR3nt: TGCAGTGCTAGAGGTAGCGGGCAACAAGAGACCCAGTACTTC
v_gene: TRBV4-1; d_gene: -; j_gene: TRBJ2-5; abundance: many; CDR3aa: CASSQDVSVVETQYF; CDR3nt: TGCGCCAGCAGCCAAGATGTTTCAGTGGTTGAGACCCAGTACTTC
v_gene: TRBV29-1; d_gene: -; j_gene: TRBJ2-5; abundance: many; CDR3aa: CSAYLTQETQYF; CDR3nt: TGCAGCGCCTACTTGACCCAAGAGACCCAGTACTTC
v_gene: TRBV5-6; d_gene: -; j_gene: TRBJ2-7; abundance: many; CDR3aa: CASSPRTLTLDLGEQYF; CDR3nt: TGTGCCAGCAGCCCACGGACTCTCACGTTGGACCTCGGCGAGCAGTACTTC
v_gene: TRBV11-2; d_gene: -; j_gene: TRBJ2-1; abundance: -; CDR3aa: CASSLGGGTYNEQFF; CDR3nt: TGTGCCAGCAGTTTAGGGGGGGGCACCTACAATGAGCAGTTCTTC
v_gene: TRBV29-1; d_gene: TRBD1; j_gene: TRBJ1-1; abundance: many; CDR3aa: CSGQQQGRTEAFF; CDR3nt: TGCAGCGGGCAACAACAGGGGCGGACTGAAGCTTTCTTT
v_gene: TRBV18; d_gene: -; j_gene: TRBJ1-5; abundance: -; CDR3aa: CASCLGSNQPQNF; CDR3nt: TGTGCCAGTTGTCTGGGCTCCAATCAGCCCCAGAATTTT
v_gene: TRBV7-2; d_gene: TRBD1; j_gene: TRBJ1-5; abundance: many; CDR3aa: CASRNGQGRQPQHF; CDR3nt: TGTGCCAGCAGGAACGGACAGGGCAGACAGCCCCAGCATTTT
v_gene: TRBV6-6; d_gene: -; j_gene: TRBJ2-7; abundance: few; CDR3aa: CASRSPVPTFPYEQYF; CDR3nt: TGTGCCAGCAGAAGCCCCGTTCCCACGTTCCCATACGAGCAGTACTTC
v_gene: TRBV7-2; d_gene: -; j_gene: TRBJ1-1; abundance: many; CDR3aa: CASSLESGGRGTEAFF; CDR3nt: TGTGCCAGCAGCTTAGAAAGTGGCGGGCGGGGCACTGAAGCTTTCTTT
v_gene: TRBV12-3/TRBV12-4; d_gene: -; j_gene: TRBJ2-1; abundance: many; CDR3aa: CASRELGSFHNEQFF; CDR3nt: TGTGCCAGCAGGGAACTAGGATCCTTCCACAATGAGCAGTTCTTC
v_gene: TRBV20-1; d_gene: TRBD1; j_gene: TRBJ1-6; abundance: few; CDR3aa: CSADKTGGGNSPLHF; CDR3nt: TGCAGTGCTGATAAGACAGGGGGCGGAAATTCACCCCTCCACTTT
v_gene: TRBV12-3/TRBV12-4; d_gene: -; j_gene: TRBJ1-5; abundance: many; CDR3aa: CASTSLGPQHF; CDR3nt: TGTGCCAGCACCTCGTTGGGGCCCCAGCATTTT
v_gene: TRBV7-3; d_gene: TRBD2; j_gene: TRBJ2-5; abundance: many; CDR3aa: CASSLIGGGYQETQYF; CDR3nt: TGTGCCAGCAGCTTAATTGGCGGGGGTTACCAAGAGACCCAGTACTTC
v_gene: TRBV12-3/TRBV12-4; d_gene: -; j_gene: TRBJ1-1; abundance: many; CDR3aa: CASSLEQSNTEAFF; CDR3nt: TGTGCCAGCAGTTTAGAGCAGTCGAACACTGAAGCTTTCTTT
v_gene: TRBV9; d_gene: -; j_gene: TRBJ2-5; abundance: few; CDR3aa: CASSPNGFERETQYF; CDR3nt: TGTGCCAGCAGCCCCAACGGCTTCGAGCGGGAGACCCAGTACTTC
v_gene: TRBV6-5; d_gene: -; j_gene: TRBJ1-4; abundance: many; CDR3aa: CASSQSGGWEKLFF; CDR3nt: TGTGCCAGCAGTCAGAGTGGGGGATGGGAAAAACTGTTTTTT
v_gene: TRBV6-5; d_gene: TRBD2; j_gene: TRBJ2-1; abundance: many; CDR3aa: CASSYLLAGDIEQFF; CDR3nt: TGTGCCAGCAGTTACCTACTAGCGGGGGATATTGAGCAGTTCTTC
v_gene: TRBV19; d_gene: TRBD2; j_gene: TRBJ2-3; abundance: many; CDR3aa: CASKRGDTDTQYF; CDR3nt: TGTGCCAGTAAGCGGGGGGACACAGATACGCAGTATTTT
v_gene: TRBV4-3; d_gene: -; j_gene: TRBJ2-1; abundance: many; CDR3aa: CASSQDLGASPYNEQFF; CDR3nt: TGCGCCAGCAGCCAAGACTTGGGGGCGTCCCCTTACAATGAGCAGTTCTTC
v_gene: TRBV27; d_gene: TRBD1; j_gene: TRBJ2-5; abundance: many; CDR3aa: CASSTNRGQETQYF; CDR3nt: TGTGCCAGCAGCACAAACAGGGGTCAAGAGACCCAGTACTTC
v_gene: TRBV2; d_gene: -; j_gene: TRBJ2-7; abundance: many; CDR3aa: CASGWTRTREQYF; CDR3nt: TGTGCCAGCGGATGGACTCGAACTCGCGAGCAGTACTTC
v_gene: TRBV20-1; d_gene: TRBD2; j_gene: TRBJ2-3; abundance: many; CDR3aa: CSATDAGEFSSTDTQYF; CDR3nt: TGCAGTGCTACGGACGCGGGGGAGTTTTCTAGCACAGATACGCAGTATTTT
v_gene: TRBV4-2; d_gene: -; j_gene: TRBJ2-2; abundance: many; CDR3aa: CASSHKSSANTGELFF; CDR3nt: TGTGCCAGCAGCCATAAATCTAGCGCGAACACCGGGGAGCTGTTTTTT
v_gene: TRBV6-1; d_gene: -; j_gene: TRBJ1-1; abundance: many; CDR3aa: CASGDRLNTEAFF; CDR3nt: TGTGCCAGCGGAGACAGACTAAACACTGAAGCTTTCTTT
v_gene: TRBV6-6; d_gene: -; j_gene: TRBJ1-2; abundance: many; CDR3aa: CASSPPQSVGYTF; CDR3nt: TGTGCCAGCAGCCCCCCCCAATCAGTCGGCTACACCTTC
v_gene: TRBV3-1; d_gene: TRBD1; j_gene: TRBJ1-5; abundance: many; CDR3aa: CASSQEIEKTGDFARSQPQHF; CDR3nt: TGTGCCAGCAGCCAAGAAATCGAAAAGACAGGGGATTTCGCCCGGAGCCAGCCCCAGCATTTT
v_gene: TRBV12-3/TRBV12-4; d_gene: -; j_gene: TRBJ1-4; abundance: many; CDR3aa: CASSRGWLEKLFF; CDR3nt: TGTGCCAGCAGCCGGGGGTGGTTAGAAAAACTGTTTTTT
v_gene: TRBV2; d_gene: TRBD2; j_gene: TRBJ2-3; abundance: many; CDR3aa: CASRDQRGSTDTQYF; CDR3nt: TGTGCCAGCAGAGACCAGCGGGGGAGCACAGATACGCAGTATTTT
v_gene: TRBV29-1; d_gene: -; j_gene: TRBJ1-2; abundance: many; CDR3aa: CSVEWISYGYTF; CDR3nt: TGCAGCGTTGAATGGATCAGCTATGGCTACACCTTC
v_gene: TRBV29-1; d_gene: -; j_gene: TRBJ1-6; abundance: many; CDR3aa: CSVDEVFSLGSPLHF; CDR3nt: TGCAGCGTTGACGAGGTCTTTTCCTTAGGTTCACCCCTCCACTTT
v_gene: TRBV10-3; d_gene: TRBD2; j_gene: TRBJ2-3; abundance: many; CDR3aa: CAISGRLAVRSTDTQYF; CDR3nt: TGTGCCATCAGTGGCCGACTAGCGGTCCGTAGCACAGATACGCAGTATTTT
v_gene: TRBV4-3; d_gene: TRBD2; j_gene: TRBJ2-3; abundance: many; CDR3aa: CASSLQTSGGSQDTQYF; CDR3nt: TGCGCCAGCAGCCTCCAGACTAGCGGGGGGTCCCAAGATACGCAGTATTTT
v_gene: TRBV3-1; d_gene: TRBD2; j_gene: TRBJ2-5; abundance: many; CDR3aa: CASSHSTSGVQETQYF; CDR3nt: TGTGCCAGCAGCCATAGTACTAGCGGGGTCCAAGAGACCCAGTACTTC
v_gene: TRBV29-1; d_gene: -; j_gene: TRBJ2-5; abundance: many; CDR3aa: CSVETYSETQYF; CDR3nt: TGCAGCGTTGAGACTTACTCAGAGACCCAGTACTTC
v_gene: TRBV5-1; d_gene: TRBD2; j_gene: TRBJ2-3; abundance: many; CDR3aa: CASSLVTSGYTDTQYF; CDR3nt: TGCGCCAGCAGCTTGGTCACTAGCGGTTATACAGATACGCAGTATTTT
v_gene: TRBV7-6; d_gene: -; j_gene: TRBJ2-7; abundance: many; CDR3aa: CASSFTRDEQYF; CDR3nt: TGTGCCAGCAGCTTCACAAGGGACGAGCAGTACTTC
v_gene: TRBV6-5; d_gene: TRBD1; j_gene: TRBJ2-3; abundance: many; CDR3aa: CASTLAGTGAQYF; CDR3nt: TGTGCCAGCACTCTAGCCGGGACAGGGGCGCAGTATTTT
v_gene: TRBV27; d_gene: -; j_gene: TRBJ2-3; abundance: many; CDR3aa: CASTSGTVEYF; CDR3nt: TGTGCCAGCACCTCCGGGACCGTAGAGTATTTT
v_gene: TRBV5-1; d_gene: -; j_gene: TRBJ2-7; abundance: many; CDR3aa: CASSRGDRTYEQYF; CDR3nt: TGCGCCAGCAGCCGCGGGGACAGAACCTACGAGCAGTACTTC
v_gene: TRBV5-1; d_gene: TRBD1; j_gene: TRBJ2-2; abundance: many; CDR3aa: CASSERTGEIVSGELFF; CDR3nt: TGCGCCAGCAGCGAGCGGACAGGGGAAATTGTCTCCGGGGAGCTGTTTTTT
v_gene: TRBV7-6; d_gene: -; j_gene: TRBJ1-1; abundance: many; CDR3aa: CASSLGSRGGTEAFF; CDR3nt: TGTGCCAGCAGCTTAGGTTCTCGGGGAGGCACTGAAGCTTTCTTT
v_gene: TRBV6-5; d_gene: TRBD2; j_gene: TRBJ2-2; abundance: many; CDR3aa: CASSPLAGRDTGELFF; CDR3nt: TGTGCCAGCAGTCCGCTAGCGGGAAGGGACACCGGGGAGCTGTTTTTT
v_gene: TRBV20-1; d_gene: -; j_gene: TRBJ2-3; abundance: many; CDR3aa: CSAMPQWGHTDTQYF; CDR3nt: TGCAGTGCTATGCCCCAATGGGGCCACACAGATACGCAGTATTTT
v_gene: TRBV7-2; d_gene: TRBD1; j_gene: TRBJ1-1; abundance: many; CDR3aa: CASSLGGQDGTGYTEAFF; CDR3nt: TGTGCCAGCAGCTTAGGGGGTCAAGATGGGACAGGGTATACTGAAGCTTTCTTT
v_gene: TRBV7-2; d_gene: -; j_gene: TRBJ1-1; abundance: many; CDR3aa: CASSTGTTNTEAFF; CDR3nt: TGTGCCAGCAGCACGGGGACTACGAACACTGAAGCTTTCTTT
v_gene: TRBV21-1; d_gene: -; j_gene: TRBJ2-7; abundance: many; CDR3aa: CASGWGSSYEQYF; CDR3nt: TGTGCCAGTGGGTGGGGGAGCTCCTACGAGCAGTACTTC
v_gene: TRBV12-3/TRBV12-4; d_gene: -; j_gene: TRBJ2-7; abundance: many; CDR3aa: CASSLGSPYEQYF; CDR3nt: TGTGCCAGCAGTTTAGGCAGCCCCTACGAGCAGTACTTC
v_gene: TRBV20-1; d_gene: -; j_gene: TRBJ2-3; abundance: many; CDR3aa: CSAYTGISTDTQYF; CDR3nt: TGCAGTGCTTATACAGGGATTAGCACAGATACGCAGTATTTT
v_gene: TRBV11-2; d_gene: TRBD2; j_gene: TRBJ2-3; abundance: -; CDR3aa: CASSLDHSGGMDTQYF; CDR3nt: TGTGCCAGCAGCTTAGATCATAGCGGGGGGATGGATACGCAGTATTTT
v_gene: TRBV7-9; d_gene: -; j_gene: TRBJ2-1; abundance: few; CDR3aa: CASSPKVPGASPHIYNEQFF; CDR3nt: TGTGCCAGCAGCCCTAAAGTTCCGGGGGCCAGTCCACATATCTACAATGAGCAGTTCTTC